This TCR beta chain comes out of a study of PD-1 blockade in classical Hodgkin lymphoma. General study results and limits: Undefined causes, possibly disease activity or prior therapy, underlie the repertoire differences. Nivolumab initiated under 1 year post-ASCT led to patient exclusion. Significantly greater TCR diversity emerged by C4D1 in CD4+ cells but not CD8+ cells.

Notes on this clone: Its antigen is not identified.

As for time point: cycle 4 day 1 (C4D1), after less than 7 weeks of nivolumab. Patients all relapsed after autologous stem cell transplantation, and there was variation in brentuximab vedotin exposure. The repertoire was sequenced with immunoSEQ multiplex PCR; TCRdb's copy has only in-frame clones and lacks some. The repertoire has under 130,000 clones, approximately 89% of them found once; the top ten carry 15% to 20%. Germline CDR1 reads MNHNS; CDR2 reads SASEGT. After removal of 2 bases from V and 7 bases from J, the junction contained 7 bases not matched to a gene. This CDR3 is 15 amino acids long.

The source is a human donor with classical Hodgkin lymphoma. This chain uses TRBV6-1 with TRBJ2-2; 7 nucleotides match TRBD1. The sequenced sample was peripheral blood mononuclear cells (PBMCs), obtained before the fourth cycle of nivolumab. This chain's CDR3 is CASSEIDTGVGELFF. DNA for the CDR3: TGTGCCAGCAGTGAAATAGACACAGGGGTCGGGGAGCTGTTTTTT.